These 32 T cell receptor beta chains came from one sample sequenced in a study of identical twins. TCRdb reprocessed the 5' RACE reads via MiXCR and lists one record per CDR3 protein. Of 600,000 to 800,000 distinct CDR3 sequences listed, approximately 22% are singletons. The data were also submitted as part of a second study, on T cells expressing NK-cell markers.

Sequenced: PBMCs. These receptors were obtained from a woman aged 18-29 years in good health.

This clonotype has only a few counts. The J gene is TRBJ2-1, the V gene TRBV7-2, with 15 bases aligning to TRBD2. V lost 6 bases and J lost 2; bases outside the gene matches: 2. Germline V gives CDR1 SGHTA, CDR2 FQGNSA. The CDR3 has 16 amino acids. In DNA form, the CDR3 reads TGTGCCAGCAGAAGGACTAGCGGGAGGGCCTACAATGAGCAGTTCTTC. This sequence encodes CASRRTSGRAYNEQFF.

The chain carries TRBV7-9 and TRBJ2-1; perhaps TRBD1 as D (6 bases). V was cut by 11 bases and J by 4 bases, with 21 bases left in between. The CDR3 is made up of 15 amino acids. From germline, CDR1 is SEHNR and CDR2 FQNEAQ (reference sequence). Here the CDR3 reads CAAREVRGQYNEQFF. CDR3 bases: TGTGCCGCCCGCGAAGTCAGGGGCCAATACAATGAGCAGTTCTTC.

There are a few counts of this clonotype. The V call is TRBV3-1, the J call TRBJ2-2; perhaps TRBD2 as D (7 bases). CDR3 length: 17 amino acids. Germline V gene data show CDR1 as LGHDT and CDR2 as YNNKEL (reference sequence). Trimming took 1 base from V and 4 from J, leaving 16 bases between them. In DNA, the CDR3 is TGTGCCAGCAGCCAAGGAGGGAGGGGGTCGACCACCGGGGAGCTGTTTTTT. Its protein is CASSQGGRGSTTGELFF.

Ten or more counts support this clonotype. The J gene is TRBJ1-6, the V gene TRBV10-3, with 10 bases identical to TRBD1. With V trimmed by 4 bases and J by 8 bases, 2 bases remained unmatched. CDR1 ENHRY and CDR2 SYGVKD come from the germline V gene. This CDR3 is built from 14 residues. CDR3 loop: CAISGDRGDSPLHF. DNA for the CDR3: TGTGCCATCAGTGGGGACAGGGGTGATTCACCCCTCCACTTT.

The chain is built from TRBV7-9 and TRBJ2-3, with 9 bases aligning to TRBD2. Germline V gene data show CDR1 as SEHNR and CDR2 as FQNEAQ (reference sequence). The CDR3 runs 13 residues. Unmatched junction bases numbered 4, after V lost 6 bases and J lost 6 bases. In DNA form, the CDR3 reads TGTGCCAGCAGTTGGGCGGGAGGGGATACGCAGTATTTT. It encodes CASSWAGGDTQYF.

CDR3 bases: TGTGCCAGCAGCTTTAGCAGGACTGGACCGGTCACCCAGTACTTC. Its translation is CASSFSRTGPVTQYF. The chain combines TRBV7-9 with TRBJ2-5; TRBD2 might be the D (5 bases). The V end lost 3 bases, the J end lost 8 bases, and 19 bases lay between the germline ends. Per germline, CDR1 SEHNR and CDR2 FQNEAQ (reference sequence). This CDR3 region has 15 residues.

This clonotype was found many times. The chain carries TRBV7-9 and TRBJ2-7; D unclear. Germline CDR1 SEHNR, CDR2 FQNEAQ (reference sequence). The CDR3 totals 12 residues. The ends were cut back, 6 bases at V and 2 bases at J, with 8 bases in the middle. In DNA, the CDR3 is TGTGCCAGCAGGGACGGTACCTACGAGCAGTACTTC. Its translation is CASRDGTYEQYF.

The chain combines TRBV6-1 with TRBJ1-2; TRBD1 matches at 7 bases. The length of the CDR3 is 15 residues. Germline V CDR1 and CDR2: MNHNS, SASEGT. V shed 7 bases and J 0 bases; nucleotides not matched to a gene: 8. CDR3 residues: CASMKGTATNYGYTF. The CDR3 DNA sequence: TGTGCCAGCATGAAGGGGACAGCAACTAACTATGGCTACACCTTC.

The V gene is TRBV10-3, the J gene TRBJ2-3, with unresolved D. Germline V gene lookup returns CDR1 ENHRY and CDR2 SYGVKD. The CDR3 totals 12 residues. V was cut by 11 bases and J by 5 bases, with 14 bases left in between. In DNA form, the CDR3 reads TGTGCCTCCGCAGTAGGTGGAGATACGCAGTATTTT. As protein: CASAVGGDTQYF.

The table lists this clonotype with many counts. The genes are TRBV7-3 and TRBJ1-1; 9 positions match TRBD1. Per the germline V gene, CDR1 is SGHTA and CDR2 is FQGTGA. The CDR3 has 17 amino acids. V dropped 5 bases and J dropped 3; count of bases not matched to a gene: 13. This CDR3 reads CASSPRRPGQGHTEAFF. In DNA, the CDR3 is TGTGCCAGCAGCCCGAGACGACCGGGACAGGGACACACTGAAGCTTTCTTT.

This clonotype was seen a handful of times. V gene TRBV5-1 combines with J gene TRBJ1-1, with D unclear. This CDR3 spans 15 amino acids. V gave up 4 bases and J gave up 1 base, with 14 bases separating them. Germline-derived CDR1 and CDR2 are SGHRS and YFSETQ. CDR3: CASSGVTGRNTEAFF. CDR3 in DNA: TGCGCCAGCAGCGGAGTCACCGGGAGGAACACTGAAGCTTTCTTT.

The chain recombines TRBV12-3 or TRBV12-4 with TRBJ2-3; no firm D call. The length of the CDR3 is 14 residues. V lost 2 bases and J 2 bases, leaving 8 bases between the germline ends. The DNA of the CDR3 is TGTGCCAGCAGTTTAAATCAGGACACAGATACGCAGTATTTT. As protein: CASSLNQDTDTQYF.

The genes are TRBV6-2 or TRBV6-3 and TRBJ2-7; D remains unclear. There are 20 residues in the CDR3. CDR1 is MNHEY and CDR2 is SVGEGT in the germline V gene. V lost 0 bases, J lost 3 bases, and 27 bases lay in between. DNA for the CDR3: TGTGCCAGCAGTTACTCTGCGCCGGCTAGTAGTTTGGGCTCAGGCTACGAGCAGTACTTC. This gives the protein CASSYSAPASSLGSGYEQYF.

This clonotype turned up a few times. The J gene is TRBJ2-1, the V gene TRBV6-4; tentatively, D is TRBD2 (7 bases). The germline gives CDR1 MRHNA, CDR2 SNTAGT. The CDR3 is 16 residues long. The V gene lost 5 bases and the J gene lost 7 bases, with 21 bases spanning the gap. The CDR3 nucleotides read TGTGCCAGCAGTAAGACCGGCGGGAGTGACAGGAATGAGCAGTTCTTC. Its translation is CASSKTGGSDRNEQFF.

This clonotype was detected ten times or more. The chain links TRBV5-1 to TRBJ2-7, with 7 bases fitting TRBD1. This CDR3 region has 14 residues. J lost 4 bases, V lost 0 bases, and 4 bases had no gene match. The germline CDR1 and CDR2 sequences are SGHRS and YFSETQ. CDR3 residues: CASSLAGGRYEQYF. CDR3 coding DNA: TGCGCCAGCAGCTTGGCAGGGGGAAGGTACGAGCAGTACTTC.

The genes are TRBV5-1 and TRBJ2-1; 10 bases match TRBD1. The CDR3 is 14 residues long. CDR1 and CDR2 from the germline V gene are SGHRS and YFSETQ. V shed 4 bases and J 7 bases; nucleotides not matched to a gene: 5. The CDR3 region is CASSPGQGMNEQFF. The CDR3 DNA reads as TGCGCCAGCAGCCCGGGACAGGGGATGAATGAGCAGTTCTTC.

This clonotype has only a few counts. The chain combines TRBV12-3 or TRBV12-4 with TRBJ2-7; possible D gene TRBD1, 6 bases. V was pared by 7 bases and J by 6 bases, with 13 bases between. This CDR3 spans 12 amino acids. DNA of the CDR3: TGTGCCAGCACTACCTCAGGGGTCGAGCAGTACTTC. Translation: CASTTSGVEQYF.

The sample holds many counts of this clonotype. The J gene is TRBJ1-1, the V gene TRBV12-3 or TRBV12-4; D is possibly TRBD1 (5 bases). The CDR3 is made up of 13 amino acids. Trimming removed 1 base from V and 8 bases from J, with 11 bases in between. CDR3 protein: CASSLGGSHEAFF. CDR3 in DNA: TGTGCCAGCAGTTTAGGGGGCAGCCACGAAGCTTTCTTT.

This clonotype has a count of ten or more. The chain combines TRBV5-1 with TRBJ2-5; perhaps TRBD1 as D (6 bases). Between the trimmed V and J ends, which lost 0 bases and 4 bases, there was a span of 7 bases. Per germline, CDR1 SGHRS and CDR2 YFSETQ. This CDR3 contains 13 residues. The chain's CDR3 is CASSLDRAETQYF. The CDR3 DNA reads TGCGCCAGCAGCTTGGACAGGGCAGAGACCCAGTACTTC.

This clonotype has only a few counts. The J gene is TRBJ2-7, the V gene TRBV10-3; tentative D call: TRBD2 (5 bases). Trimming took off 11 bases at V and 4 bases at J, with 18 bases between the two ends. The CDR3 is 13 residues long. Per germline, CDR1 ENHRY and CDR2 SYGVKD. CDR3 in amino acids: CAVSGLGIYEQYF. DNA of the CDR3: TGTGCCGTTTCCGGACTGGGTATATACGAGCAGTACTTC.

CDR3 amino acids: CASSLRGDMYEQYF. The CDR3 nucleotides read TGTGCCAGCAGTTTGCGCGGAGATATGTACGAGCAGTACTTC. The J gene is TRBJ2-7, the V gene TRBV12-3 or TRBV12-4; no definite D call. Trimming took 3 bases from V and 4 from J, leaving 13 bases between them. The CDR3 runs 14 residues.

This clonotype was observed at least ten times. The chain joins TRBV9 to TRBJ1-2; D gene unclear. The V end lost 0 bases, the J end lost 4 bases, and 10 bases lay between the germline ends. CDR3 length: 14 residues. Germline CDR1 SGDLS, CDR2 YYNGEE. The CDR3 reads CASSVVPDLYGYTF. Written as DNA, the CDR3 is TGTGCCAGCAGCGTAGTTCCAGATCTCTATGGCTACACCTTC.

CDR3 nucleotide sequence: TGTGCCAGCAGTGCGATCCGGGACAGGGCCTACGAGCAGTACTTC. Protein sequence: CASSAIRDRAYEQYF. The chain uses TRBV6-1 and TRBJ2-7; TRBD1 matches 9 bases. Looked up from germline, CDR1 is MNHNS and CDR2 is SASEGT. This CDR3 is 15 amino acids long. The J segment lost 2 bases and the V segment lost 4 bases, leaving 6 bases of the junction unmatched.

V usage is TRBV20-1 and J usage is TRBJ2-3; D unresolved. Germline lookup yields CDR1 DFQATT and CDR2 SNEGSKA (reference sequence). The V and J ends lost 5 bases and 3 bases respectively, with 12 bases between them. The CDR3 spans 13 residues. CDR3 in amino acids: CSAPSVRTDTQYF. The CDR3 nucleotides are TGCAGTGCTCCCTCGGTACGGACAGATACGCAGTATTTT.

The J gene is TRBJ2-1, the V gene TRBV29-1, with 10 positions matching TRBD2. The CDR3 loop spans 16 amino acids. V lost 2 bases, J lost 2 bases, and 6 bases stayed unmatched. The germline gives CDR1 SQVTM, CDR2 ANQGSEA. The CDR3 spells CSVELAGVSPYNEQFF. In nucleotides, the CDR3 is TGCAGCGTTGAACTAGCGGGAGTATCCCCCTACAATGAGCAGTTCTTC.

This clonotype has at least ten counts. The V gene is TRBV5-1, the J gene TRBJ1-4, with TRBD1 matching 10 bases. The germline gives CDR1 SGHRS, CDR2 YFSETQ. The trim removed 7 bases at V and 7 bases at J, leaving 7 bases unmatched. There are 14 residues in the CDR3. CDR3 nucleotides: TGCGCCAGCGCAATGACAGGGGGCTTTGAAAAACTGTTTTTT. Translation gives CASAMTGGFEKLFF.

There are many counts of this clonotype. The chain couples TRBV7-9 to TRBJ2-1; D might be TRBD2 (6 bases). CDR1 is SEHNR and CDR2 is FQNEAQ in the germline V gene (reference sequence). There are 12 residues in the CDR3. Trimming took off 1 base at V and 10 bases at J, with 8 bases between the two ends. CDR3: CASSLVRGEQFF. The CDR3 DNA is TGTGCCAGCAGCTTAGTTCGGGGGGAGCAGTTCTTC.

This chain connects TRBV7-9 to TRBJ2-2; 7 bases are shared with TRBD1. The CDR3 covers 16 residues. The V and J ends lost 5 bases and 5 bases, in that order; junction bases with no gene match: 11. CDR1 SEHNR and CDR2 FQNEAQ come from the germline V gene (reference sequence). DNA of the CDR3: TGTGCCAGCAGCCTCCCTCCGGACAGGTCAACCGGGGAGCTGTTTTTT. This codes for CASSLPPDRSTGELFF.

Notes on this clonotype: In this CDR3 the conserved last residue, phenylalanine or tryptophan, is missing, so a read error is likely. The gene calls are TRBV20-1 and TRBJ2-1, with D perhaps TRBD1 (5 bases). The germline V gene encodes CDR1 DFQATT and CDR2 SNEGSKA (reference sequence). V dropped 5 bases and J dropped 7 bases, with 12 bases sitting between them. CDR3 length: 12 amino acids. The DNA of the CDR3 is TGCAGTGCTCGACCAGGGAAGAATGAGCAGTTCTAC. It specifies CSARPGKNEQFY.

This chain connects TRBV7-2 to TRBJ2-7, with TRBD2 matching over 7 bases. V shed 4 bases and J 2 bases; nucleotides not matched to a gene: 8. CDR1 and CDR2 (germline): SGHTA, FQGNSA. The CDR3 spans 15 residues. The CDR3 region is CASSSASGGAYEQYF. CDR3 coding DNA: TGTGCCAGCAGCTCGGCTAGCGGAGGGGCCTACGAGCAGTACTTC. The full variable domain, with the rest looked up from reference TRBV7-2 and TRBJ2-7, is GAGVSQSPSNKVTEKGKDVELRCDPISGHTALYWYRQSLGQGLEFLIYFQGNSAPDKSGLPSDRFSAERTGGSVSTLTIQRTQQEDSAVYLCASSSASGGAYEQYFGPGTRLTVT.

The chain couples TRBV18 to TRBJ2-7; tentatively, D is TRBD2 (6 bases). This CDR3 spans 15 amino acids. Germline V gives CDR1 KGHSH, CDR2 LQKENI. Trimming removed 3 bases from V and 2 bases from J, with 14 bases in between. CDR3 sequence (DNA): TGTGCCAGCTCACCCATCGGGACTGAAGCCTACGAGCAGTACTTC. Its protein is CASSPIGTEAYEQYF.

The CDR3 loop reads CSVLEVAQYF. DNA for the CDR3: TGCAGCGTTCTGGAAGTCGCGCAGTACTTC. V gene TRBV29-1 combines with J gene TRBJ2-7; D is unresolved. Per germline, CDR1 SQVTM and CDR2 ANQGSEA. The CDR3 spans 10 residues. Trimming stripped 5 bases from V and 9 bases from J, with 11 bases between.